The next 9 T cell receptor beta chains were all read from a single sample in a study of neurological immune-mediated disorders. The time point denotes: longitudinal time-point 2. From the 5' RACE reads, TCRdb called clonotypes with MiXCR, one entry per CDR3 protein. The sample lists 70,000 to 95,000 distinct CDR3 sequences, roughly an eighth occurring once. Material: PBMCs. The receptors shown here come from a female donor with HTLV-1-associated myelopathy (HAM/TSP).

This clonotype was counted at least ten times. V is TRBV28 and J is TRBJ2-7; 8 bases match TRBD1. This CDR3 spans 14 amino acids. V lost 5 bases, J lost 7 bases, and 10 bases stayed unmatched. Per germline, CDR1 MDHEN and CDR2 SYDVKM. DNA for the CDR3: TGTGCCAGCAGTCCCTTAAGGACAGGGAGGGAGCAGTACTTC. It codes for CASSPLRTGREQYF. The entire variable domain, with the rest obtained from reference TRBV28 and TRBJ2-7, is as follows: DVKVTQSSRYLVKRTGEKVFLECVQDMDHENMFWYRQDPGLGLRLIYFSYDVKMKEKGDIPEGYSVSREKKERFSLILESASTNQTSMYLCASSPLRTGREQYFGPGTRLTVT.

V gene TRBV28 combines with J gene TRBJ2-4; 9 bases match TRBD2. The CDR3 runs to 14 residues. Germline values: CDR1 MDHEN, CDR2 SYDVKM. V lost 8 bases and J lost 8; bases outside the gene matches: 10. As DNA, the CDR3 is TGTGCCAGCCATACGCGGGGGGGCGGGGACATTCAGTACTTC. As protein: CASHTRGGGDIQYF. Full variable domain (outside the CDR3, taken from reference TRBV28 and TRBJ2-4): DVKVTQSSRYLVKRTGEKVFLECVQDMDHENMFWYRQDPGLGLRLIYFSYDVKMKEKGDIPEGYSVSREKKERFSLILESASTNQTSMYLCASHTRGGGDIQYFGAGTRLSVL.

This clonotype was recorded many times. CDR3 sequence (DNA): TGCAGTGCTAGAGATTTGGCGGGGGGTACCTACAATGAGCAGTTCTTC. Encoded protein: CSARDLAGGTYNEQFF. The chain uses TRBV20-1 and TRBJ2-1, with 8 nucleotides matching TRBD2. Germline V gives CDR1 DFQATT, CDR2 SNEGSKA (reference sequence). The CDR3 has 16 residues. V dropped 0 bases and J dropped 2; count of bases not matched to a gene: 6.

Many counts were recorded for this clonotype. The rearrangement uses TRBV12-3 or TRBV12-4 and TRBJ2-1; possible D gene TRBD2, 6 bases. V shed 0 bases and J shed 2 bases, with 17 bases lying between them. CDR3 size: 18 residues. DNA of the CDR3: TGTGCCAGCAGTTTAGCCCCCCTCGCAGGGAGGACCTACAATGAGCAGTTCTTC. The encoded protein is CASSLAPLAGRTYNEQFF.

Ten or more counts support this clonotype. The V and J genes are TRBV6-1 and TRBJ1-1; no reliable D call. The V end lost 7 bases, the J end lost 4 bases, and 7 bases lay between the germline ends. Germline CDR1 is MNHNS and CDR2 is SASEGT. The CDR3 totals 11 residues. In DNA, the CDR3 is TGTGCCAGCATAACGGGCACTGAAGCTTTCTTT. Protein sequence: CASITGTEAFF.

This clonotype was observed many times. The chain combines TRBV12-3 or TRBV12-4 with TRBJ2-3; 10 nucleotides match TRBD2. The CDR3 sequence is 14 residues long. J was trimmed by 5 bases and V by 5 bases; bases with no gene match: 4. In DNA form, the CDR3 reads TGTGCCAGCAGTCGGAGCGGGGGGGGAGATACGCAGTATTTT. Protein product: CASSRSGGGDTQYF.

This clonotype was detected many times. The CDR3 DNA sequence: TGTGCCAGCAGTTTGTGGAGTGGGAGTTTCACAGATACGCAGTATTTT. Translated, it gives CASSLWSGSFTDTQYF. The chain has TRBV12-3 or TRBV12-4 and TRBJ2-3; D may be TRBD2 (5 bases). Trimming cost V 3 bases and J 2 bases, with 15 bases left between them. The CDR3 extends over 16 amino acids.

The chain uses TRBV7-9 and TRBJ2-3, with 10 bases that match TRBD2. CDR3 length: 15 residues. The germline gives CDR1 SEHNR, CDR2 FQNEAQ (reference sequence). V was clipped by 7 bases and J by 6 bases; unmatched bases: 10. For the CDR3, the DNA is TGTGCCAGCACCCCCCCAGCGGGGGGGCCGGATACGCAGTATTTT. It yields the protein CASTPPAGGPDTQYF.

This clonotype came up many times. The chain carries TRBV12-3 or TRBV12-4 and TRBJ2-3; 8 bases are a match to TRBD2. There are 15 residues in the CDR3. The ends lost 7 bases at V and 1 base at J; junction bases unmatched: 7. The CDR3 region has the DNA TGTGCCAGCATTCGTCGGGGGGGCGGCACAGATACGCAGTATTTT. Protein: CASIRRGGGTDTQYF.